The T cell receptor beta chain under discussion was sequenced for a study of lymphopenia after photon versus proton radiotherapy (dated by TCRdb to between 2018 and 2021). In terms of the full investigation: The study compared the immunological effects of photon versus proton radiation therapy in patients with gastrointestinal tumors who developed high-grade lymphopenia. The roughly 20 patients in the cohort had gastrointestinal tumors, were treated with either photon or proton therapy, and subsequently developed lymphopenia. The study aimed to characterize how the two radiation modalities differ in their impact on the immune system. Broader findings and caveats from the paper: The survival association was examined only in patients who died, and the authors described better survival with proton therapy as a possibility, not as a demonstrated result. During treatment, patients who received photon therapy lost naive T cells and TCR diversity and gained effector/memory populations, whereas patients who received proton therapy remained relatively stable. After the lymphocyte count nadir, oligoclonal expansion, especially of CD8+ Temra cells, was observed in photon-treated repertoires, and the drop in diversity was driven by this expansion. Across the cohort, among patients who died, a greater drop in TCR diversity after the nadir was inversely correlated with overall survival time.

Library construction relied on the immunoSEQ multiplex PCR assay. Alongside multiparametric flow cytometry, deep sequencing of rearranged TCR beta loci was used to profile the T cell repertoires. TCRdb mirrors the immuneACCESS table, restricted to in-frame sequences. Some clones are absent from its copies; in checked studies, under half trace to an unresolved V gene, and the reason for the others is unknown. The sample table holds some 30,000 clones, of which over 75% were seen once. Of the sample, more than 14% falls within the top ten clones. With regard to this clone: The antigen it recognizes is unknown. Per-base qualities were not stored, and no clone one base away is much larger.

The sequence was collected from a woman aged 70 to 79 with pancreatic cancer. The sample consisted of peripheral blood, taken from a patient treated with proton-based radiotherapy.

The CDR3 region: CASSELQGLIGELFF. In nucleotides, the sequence is TGTGCCAGCTCAGAACTACAGGGTTTAATCGGGGAGCTGTTTTTT. The chain links TRBV18 with TRBJ2-2; D gene: possibly TRBD1, on 6 matching bases. CDR1 and CDR2 (KGHSH, LQKENI) derive from the germline V gene. Its CDR3 holds 15 amino acids, cysteine through phenylalanine. The only DNA kept is the CDR3, 45 bases in frame from the first base. V lost 5 bases and J lost 7 bases; the stretch between them is 17 bases long.